This TCR beta chain was identified in a study of blood T cell repertoires in COVID-19. On the study more broadly: Samples taken during acute and convalescent COVID-19 were collected in the United States, Italy and Spain.

In the original workflow: Quantification of nucleated cells was approximated via reference gene primer amplification. Produced via immunoSEQ multiplex PCR; TCRdb's table is partial and in-frame only. The V and J calls and clone size were taken over from that table, and D and trimming were inferred from the DNA. The sample yields 140,000 to 150,000 clones, around nine tenths seen once. CDR3 length equals 15 residues. Looked up from germline, CDR1 is LNHDA and CDR2 is SQIVND (reference sequence). Trimming took 9 bases from V and 7 from J; bases not matched to a gene: 14. Sequencing input: peripheral blood. The sequence was collected from a human donor in a cohort sampled during active COVID-19. The genes are TRBV19 and TRBJ2-1, with 8 bases fitting TRBD2. CDR3 protein: CASGGGDRRANEQFF. Here the CDR3 DNA reads TGTGCCAGCGGGGGGGGCGACCGGAGGGCGAATGAGCAGTTCTTC.